This T cell receptor beta chain was identified in a study of T cell repertoires in cytomegalovirus infection. Findings and caveats of the study: Within the response measured ex vivo, HLA-C-restricted CMV-specific TCR beta clonotypes were dominant. Summed public TCR beta family frequency identified CMV carriers bearing the relevant HLA.

The table lists this clonotype with many counts. Its antigen is unidentified. Via MiXCR, TCRdb re-called the reads, giving one row per CDR3 protein. The sample yields around 440,000 distinct CDR3 sequences, about 11% seen once. The germline CDR1 and CDR2 sequences are SGHVS and FNYEAQ. CDR3 length: 12 residues. V was shortened by 7 bases and J by 7 bases, with 10 bases between the two germline ends. The chain recombines TRBV7-6 with TRBJ2-2; a possible D gene is TRBD2 (5 bases). Sequencing was carried out using PBMCs. The receptor was derived from a human donor in good health (CMV status not recorded). Some clones in this sample may be carry-over from other donors' samples. The CDR3 is CASTSGSGELFF. CDR3 in DNA: TGTGCCAGCACCTCGGGGAGCGGGGAGCTGTTTTTT.